The clone carrying this T cell receptor beta chain was recorded once. The data were taken from a study of T cell responses to AZD1222 COVID-19 vaccine. Trimming cost V 6 bases and J 6 bases; bases outside gene matches: 10. The CDR3 loop spans 14 amino acids. In germline, CDR1 is SQVTM, CDR2 ANQGSEA. The repertoire was sequenced with immunoSEQ multiplex PCR; TCRdb's copy has only in-frame clones and lacks some. There are 100,000 or so clones in the sample; about 86% occur only once, and 5.6% lies in the top ten. The sample here was peripheral blood, taken 28 days after the second AZD1222 dose. This chain links TRBV29-1 with TRBJ2-7; 11 bases match TRBD2. This TCR came from an adult who received the AZD1222 COVID-19 vaccine. The CDR3 spells CSVRASSGRFEQYF. The CDR3 DNA is TGCAGCGTCCGGGCCTCTAGCGGGAGGTTCGAGCAGTACTTC.